Sequencing of this TCR beta chain was carried out in a study of blood T cells in healthy people across ages. A second PCR of roughly 7 to 11 cycles used a sample-barcoded 5' primer and a J-beta primer mix. MiXCR, run by TCRdb on the 5' RACE reads, gives a single entry per CDR3 protein. The profile shows 910,000 or so distinct CDR3 sequences, around 54% of them singletons. The CDR3 covers 17 residues. The germline CDR1 and CDR2 sequences are DFQATT and SNEGSKA (reference sequence). V was trimmed by 6 bases and J by 0 bases, leaving 21 bases between them. In this sample, this clonotype turned up a few times. As yet, its antigen is unknown. Study-level findings and limits: Diversity estimated from one million T cells was considered an underestimate.

The sequencing input was blood. The sequence came from a woman aged 55-70 years in good health. This chain connects TRBV20-1 to TRBJ2-1, with D perhaps given as TRBD1 or TRBD2 (5 bases each). Written as DNA, the CDR3 is TGCAGTGCCAAATTAGTTGGGGGAGAAATCTCCTACAATGAGCAGTTCTTC. Translating it yields CSAKLVGGEISYNEQFF.